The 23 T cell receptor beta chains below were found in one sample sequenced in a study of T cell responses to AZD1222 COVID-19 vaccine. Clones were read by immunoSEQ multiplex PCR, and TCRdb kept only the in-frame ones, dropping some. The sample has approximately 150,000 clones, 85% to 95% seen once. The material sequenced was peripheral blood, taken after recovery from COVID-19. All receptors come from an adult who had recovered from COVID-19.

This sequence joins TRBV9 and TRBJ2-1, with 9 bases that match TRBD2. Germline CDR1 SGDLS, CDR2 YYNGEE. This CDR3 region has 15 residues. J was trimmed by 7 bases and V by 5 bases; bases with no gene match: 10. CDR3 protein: CASSRSSGSVNEQFF. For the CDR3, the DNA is TGTGCCAGCAGTCGAAGTAGCGGGAGTGTAAATGAGCAGTTCTTC.

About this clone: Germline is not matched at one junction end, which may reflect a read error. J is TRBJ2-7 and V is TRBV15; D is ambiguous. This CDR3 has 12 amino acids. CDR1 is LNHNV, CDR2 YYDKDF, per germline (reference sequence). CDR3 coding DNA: TGTGCCACCAGCCGAGAAAAGTACGAGCAGTACTTC. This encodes CATSREKYEQYF.

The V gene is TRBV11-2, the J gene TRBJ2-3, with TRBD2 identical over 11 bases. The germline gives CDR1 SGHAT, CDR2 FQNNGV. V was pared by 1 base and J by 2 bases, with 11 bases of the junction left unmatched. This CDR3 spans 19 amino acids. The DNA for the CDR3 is TGTGCCAGCAGCTTAGTCCGTGGGTTACTAGCGGGAGCCACAGATACGCAGTATTTT. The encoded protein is CASSLVRGLLAGATDTQYF.

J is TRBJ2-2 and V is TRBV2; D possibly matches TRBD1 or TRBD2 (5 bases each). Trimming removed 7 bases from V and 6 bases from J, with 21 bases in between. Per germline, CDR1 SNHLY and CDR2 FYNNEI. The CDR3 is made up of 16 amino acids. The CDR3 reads CASIRGEREGSGELFF. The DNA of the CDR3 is TGTGCCAGCATCCGAGGGGAACGGGAAGGGTCCGGGGAGCTGTTTTTT.

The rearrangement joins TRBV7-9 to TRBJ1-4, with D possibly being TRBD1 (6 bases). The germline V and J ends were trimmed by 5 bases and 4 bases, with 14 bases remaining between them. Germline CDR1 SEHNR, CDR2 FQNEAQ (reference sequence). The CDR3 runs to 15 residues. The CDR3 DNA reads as TGTGCCAGCAGCCGCCCTGACAGGTATAATGAAAAACTGTTTTTT. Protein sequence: CASSRPDRYNEKLFF.

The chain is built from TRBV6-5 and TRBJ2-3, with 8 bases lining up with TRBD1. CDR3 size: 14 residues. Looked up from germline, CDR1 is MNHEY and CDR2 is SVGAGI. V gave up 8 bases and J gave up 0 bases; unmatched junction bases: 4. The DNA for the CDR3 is TGTGCCAGCTCTGGGACAGGTAGCACAGATACGCAGTATTTT. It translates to CASSGTGSTDTQYF.

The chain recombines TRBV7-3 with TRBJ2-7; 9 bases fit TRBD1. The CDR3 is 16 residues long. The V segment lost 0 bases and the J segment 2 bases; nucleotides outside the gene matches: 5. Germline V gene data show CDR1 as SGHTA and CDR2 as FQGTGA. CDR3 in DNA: TGTGCCAGCAGCTTAACGGCGGGACAGGGCGCCTACGAGCAGTACTTC. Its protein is CASSLTAGQGAYEQYF.

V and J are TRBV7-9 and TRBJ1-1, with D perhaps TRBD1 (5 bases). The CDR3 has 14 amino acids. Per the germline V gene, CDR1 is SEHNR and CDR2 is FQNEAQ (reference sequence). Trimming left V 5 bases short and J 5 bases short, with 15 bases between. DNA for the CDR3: TGTGCCAGCAGCCCGGGGGGACGGGCTACTGAAGCTTTCTTT. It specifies CASSPGGRATEAFF.

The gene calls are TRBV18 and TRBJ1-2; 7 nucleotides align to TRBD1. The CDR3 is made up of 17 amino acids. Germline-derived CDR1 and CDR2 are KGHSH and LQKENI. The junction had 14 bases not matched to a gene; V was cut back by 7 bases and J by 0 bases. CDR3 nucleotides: TGTGCCAGCTTACCGGGACAGTCATACATAACTAACTATGGCTACACCTTC. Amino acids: CASLPGQSYITNYGYTF.

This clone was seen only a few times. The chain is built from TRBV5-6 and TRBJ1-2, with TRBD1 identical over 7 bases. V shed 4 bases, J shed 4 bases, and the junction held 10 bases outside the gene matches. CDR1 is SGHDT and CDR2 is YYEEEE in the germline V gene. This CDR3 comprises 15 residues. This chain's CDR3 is CASSAGQRLSYGYTF. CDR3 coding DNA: TGTGCCAGCAGCGCGGGACAGAGGTTGTCCTATGGCTACACCTTC.

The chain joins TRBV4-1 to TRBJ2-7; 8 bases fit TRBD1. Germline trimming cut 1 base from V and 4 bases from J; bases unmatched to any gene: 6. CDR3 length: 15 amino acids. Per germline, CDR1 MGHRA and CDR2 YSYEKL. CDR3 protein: CASSQVTGEKYEQYF. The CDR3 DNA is TGCGCCAGCAGCCAAGTGACAGGGGAAAAATACGAGCAGTACTTC.

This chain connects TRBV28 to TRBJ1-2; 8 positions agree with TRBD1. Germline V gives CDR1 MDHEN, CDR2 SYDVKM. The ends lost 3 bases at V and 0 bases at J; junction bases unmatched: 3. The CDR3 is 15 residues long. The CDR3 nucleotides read TGTGCCAGCAGTTTGCCCAGGGGGCCTAACTATGGCTACACCTTC. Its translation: CASSLPRGPNYGYTF.

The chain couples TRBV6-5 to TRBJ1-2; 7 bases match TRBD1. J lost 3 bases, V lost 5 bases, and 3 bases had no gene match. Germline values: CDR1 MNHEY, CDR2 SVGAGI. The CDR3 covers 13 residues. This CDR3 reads CASSRQGHYGYTF. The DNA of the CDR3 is TGTGCCAGCAGTAGACAGGGCCACTATGGCTACACCTTC.

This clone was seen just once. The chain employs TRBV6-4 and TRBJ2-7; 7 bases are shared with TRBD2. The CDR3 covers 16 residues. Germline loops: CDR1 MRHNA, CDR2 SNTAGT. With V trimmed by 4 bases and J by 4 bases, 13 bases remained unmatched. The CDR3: CASSVELRDYEYEQYF. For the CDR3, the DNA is TGTGCCAGCAGTGTCGAACTTCGGGACTACGAATACGAGCAGTACTTC.

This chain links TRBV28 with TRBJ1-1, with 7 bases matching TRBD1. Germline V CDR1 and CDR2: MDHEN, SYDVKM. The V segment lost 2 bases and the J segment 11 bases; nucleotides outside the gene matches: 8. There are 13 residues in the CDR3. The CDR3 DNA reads TGTGCCAGCAGTTTAAGGCAGACAGGGCGGGCTTTCTTT. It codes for CASSLRQTGRAFF.

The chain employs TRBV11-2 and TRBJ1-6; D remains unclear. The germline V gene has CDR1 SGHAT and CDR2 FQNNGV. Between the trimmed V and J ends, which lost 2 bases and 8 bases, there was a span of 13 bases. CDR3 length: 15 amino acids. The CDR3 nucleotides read TGTGCCAGCAGCTTATCTGGGTCCCTAGATTCACCCCTCCACTTT. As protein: CASSLSGSLDSPLHF.

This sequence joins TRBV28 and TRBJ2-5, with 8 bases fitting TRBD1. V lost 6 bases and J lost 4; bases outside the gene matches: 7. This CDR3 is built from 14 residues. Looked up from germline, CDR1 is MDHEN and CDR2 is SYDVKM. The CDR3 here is CASSPGTGGETQYF. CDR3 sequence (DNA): TGTGCCAGCAGCCCGGGGACAGGCGGAGAGACCCAGTACTTC.

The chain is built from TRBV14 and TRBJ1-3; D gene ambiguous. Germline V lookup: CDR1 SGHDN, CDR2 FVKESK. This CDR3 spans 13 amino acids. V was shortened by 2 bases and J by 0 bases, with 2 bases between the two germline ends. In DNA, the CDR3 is TGTGCCAGCAGCCAACTCTCTGGAAACACCATATATTTT. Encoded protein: CASSQLSGNTIYF.

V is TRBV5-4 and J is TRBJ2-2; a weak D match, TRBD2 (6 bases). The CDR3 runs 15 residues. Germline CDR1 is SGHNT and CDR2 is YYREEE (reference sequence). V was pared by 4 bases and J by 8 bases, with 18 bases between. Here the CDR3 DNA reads TGTGCCAGCAGCGATCTGGGGGGAGCTAGTGGGGAGCTGTTTTTT. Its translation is CASSDLGGASGELFF.

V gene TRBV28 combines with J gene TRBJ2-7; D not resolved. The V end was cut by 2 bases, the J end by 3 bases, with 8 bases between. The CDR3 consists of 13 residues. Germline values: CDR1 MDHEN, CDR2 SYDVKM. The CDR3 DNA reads TGTGCCAGCAGTTTAGGATTCAACTACGAGCAGTACTTC. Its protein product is CASSLGFNYEQYF.

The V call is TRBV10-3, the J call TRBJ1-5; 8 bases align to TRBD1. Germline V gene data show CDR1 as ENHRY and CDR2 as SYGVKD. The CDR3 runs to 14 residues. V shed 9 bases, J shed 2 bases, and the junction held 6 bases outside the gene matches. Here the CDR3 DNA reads TGTGCCATTTGGGGGGGACAGGGCAATCAGCCCCAGCATTTT. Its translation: CAIWGGQGNQPQHF.

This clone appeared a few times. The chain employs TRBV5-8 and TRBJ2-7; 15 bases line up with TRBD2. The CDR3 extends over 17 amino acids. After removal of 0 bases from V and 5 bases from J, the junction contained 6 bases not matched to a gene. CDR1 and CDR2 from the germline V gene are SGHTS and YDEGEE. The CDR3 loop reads CASSLEGLAGGGHEQYF. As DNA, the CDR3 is TGTGCCAGCAGCTTGGAGGGACTAGCGGGAGGAGGCCACGAGCAGTACTTC.

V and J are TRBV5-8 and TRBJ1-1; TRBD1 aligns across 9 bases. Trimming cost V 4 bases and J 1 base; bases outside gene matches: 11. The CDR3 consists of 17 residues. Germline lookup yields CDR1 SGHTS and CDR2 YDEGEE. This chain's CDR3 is CASSRRDRVNQNTEAFF. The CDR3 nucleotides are TGTGCCAGCAGCCGCCGGGACAGGGTAAATCAGAACACTGAAGCTTTCTTT. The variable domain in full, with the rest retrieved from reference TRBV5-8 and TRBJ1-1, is EAGVTQSPTHLIKTRGQQATLRCSPISGHTSVYWYQQALGLGLQFLLWYDEGEERNRGNFPPRFSGRQFPNYSSELNVNALELEDSALYLCASSRRDRVNQNTEAFFGQGTRLTVV.